This T cell receptor (beta chain) was captured in a study of blood T cell repertoires in COVID-19. Looking at the study overall: Sites across the United States, Italy and Spain contributed samples from acute and convalescent COVID-19. Nucleic acid was either cDNA or gDNA, and it came from T cells, B-cell-depleted T cells, or PBMCs.

Only in-frame clones appear in the TCRdb table, and some are missing; sequencing was by immunoSEQ multiplex PCR. The table includes about 94,000 clones, roughly 80% detected once. The CDR3 is 15 amino acids. CDR1 SGHTS and CDR2 YDEGEE come from the germline V gene. Trimming removed 0 bases at V and 0 bases at J, with 9 bases between. The source material was peripheral blood. The V gene is TRBV5-8, the J gene TRBJ1-1; D ambiguous. The TCR originated in a human donor in a cohort sampled during active COVID-19. As DNA, the CDR3 is TGTGCCAGCAGCTTGGGGCGGAAAATGAACACTGAAGCTTTCTTT. This codes for CASSLGRKMNTEAFF.